Each of the 19 T cell receptor beta chains below was sequenced from the same sample in a study of regulatory T cells in long-lasting Graves disease. In building TCR beta libraries, iRepertoire HTBI primers were used together with Arm-PCR of CDR3 regions. TCRdb called the multiplex PCR reads again in MiXCR, with one record for every CDR3 protein. Among 550,000 to 700,000 distinct CDR3 sequences listed, about 16% were seen once. The time point here: newly diagnosed GD, antithyroid drugs for less than 3 months. The TCR library was prepared using RNA isolated from PBMCs. The sample was also linked to a second study, of T cells in Graves' hyperthyroidism and ophthalmopathy.

The specimen was peripheral blood mononuclear cells (PBMCs), collected at new diagnosis, from a patient treated with antithyroid drugs. The receptors were sampled from a young man with Graves disease.

J is TRBJ2-7 and V is TRBV11-2, with TRBD2 as a possible D gene (6 bases). The CDR3 totals 15 residues. The V and J ends lost 7 bases and 4 bases respectively, with 20 bases between them. CDR1 and CDR2 (germline): SGHAT, FQNNGV. The chain's CDR3 is CASTEETGAIYEQYF. In nucleotides, the CDR3 is TGTGCCAGCACCGAGGAGACGGGAGCGATATACGAGCAGTACTTC.

J is TRBJ2-5 and V is TRBV27; 10 bases line up with TRBD1. The CDR3 covers 14 residues. The junction had 7 bases not matched to a gene; V was cut back by 8 bases and J by 4 bases. Germline CDR1 MNHEY, CDR2 SMNVEV (reference sequence). CDR3 nucleotide sequence: TGTGCCAGCGACCTCCGGGACAGGGGAGAGACCCAGTACTTC. Protein product: CASDLRDRGETQYF.

CDR3 sequence reads: CASRSGTELIGYTF. The DNA for the CDR3 is TGTGCCAGCAGATCCGGGACAGAGCTTATTGGCTACACCTTC. V gene TRBV12-3 or TRBV12-4 combines with J gene TRBJ1-2; 7 bases fit TRBD1. V lost 6 bases and J lost 7; bases outside the gene matches: 11. The length of the CDR3 is 14 residues.

The chain is built from TRBV4-1 and TRBJ2-1, with 14 bases identical to TRBD2. The CDR3 contains 16 residues. The germline gives CDR1 MGHRA, CDR2 YSYEKL. With V trimmed by 0 bases and J by 9 bases, 4 bases remained unmatched. The DNA for the CDR3 is TGCGCCAGCAGCCAAGAGGGGACTAGCGGGAGCCGTGAGCAGTTCTTC. Residues: CASSQEGTSGSREQFF.

The chain joins TRBV4-1 to TRBJ1-6; 11 nucleotides align to TRBD1. This CDR3 contains 16 residues. CDR1 is MGHRA, CDR2 YSYEKL, per germline. Trimming cost V 1 base and J 8 bases; bases outside gene matches: 4. The chain's CDR3 is CASSQVRGQGDSPLHF. The CDR3 nucleotides are TGCGCCAGCAGCCAAGTCAGGGGACAGGGGGATTCACCCCTCCACTTT.

The V gene is TRBV5-4, the J gene TRBJ2-4, with a tentative D call TRBD2 (6 bases). Germline CDR1 and CDR2: SGHNT and YYREEE (reference sequence). The V end was cut by 3 bases, the J end by 5 bases, with 15 bases between. The CDR3 length is 15 residues. CDR3 nucleotides: TGTGCCAGCAGCTCAGGCCGGGACTTACAAAACATTCAGTACTTC. Its protein is CASSSGRDLQNIQYF.

In the case of this clonotype: In this CDR3 the conserved last residue, phenylalanine or tryptophan, is missing, so a read error is likely. The V and J genes are TRBV25-1 and TRBJ1-1; D gene ambiguous. CDR1 and CDR2 (germline): MGHDK, SYGVNS. There are 13 residues in the CDR3. The ends were cut back, 1 base at V and 1 base at J, with 4 bases in the middle. The CDR3 loop reads CASSEWQNTEAFL. As DNA, the CDR3 is TGTGCCAGCAGTGAATGGCAGAACACTGAAGCTTTCCTT.

This clonotype was recorded at least ten times. The chain carries TRBV7-9 and TRBJ2-3, with D possibly matching TRBD2 (5 bases). Trimming removed 6 bases at V and 5 bases at J, with 18 bases between. Germline V CDR1 and CDR2: SEHNR, FQNEAQ (reference sequence). The CDR3 length is 15 residues. The CDR3 loop is CASRLMSGTGDTQYF. CDR3 nucleotide sequence: TGTGCCAGCAGACTAATGTCGGGAACGGGAGATACGCAGTATTTT.

This clonotype showed up many times. CDR3 region: CSAMLAGVADTQYF. CDR3 in DNA: TGCAGCGCCATGCTAGCGGGAGTTGCAGATACGCAGTATTTT. The chain joins TRBV29-1 to TRBJ2-3, with 10 bases aligning to TRBD2. V lost 7 bases and J lost 4; bases outside the gene matches: 8. The CDR3 has 14 residues. Germline loops: CDR1 SQVTM, CDR2 ANQGSEA.

This chain's CDR3 is CASSKALAGLSNEQFF. CDR3 nucleotides: TGTGCCAGTAGTAAGGCACTAGCGGGCCTCAGCAATGAGCAGTTCTTC. The chain combines TRBV19 with TRBJ2-1; 9 bases are a match to TRBD2. Germline V gene lookup returns CDR1 LNHDA and CDR2 SQIVND (reference sequence). The CDR3 has 16 amino acids. The V gene end was trimmed by 4 bases and the J gene end by 6 bases; junction bases not matched to a gene: 10.

In its sample, this clonotype was seen a few times. The chain carries TRBV20-1 and TRBJ2-7; 12 bases line up with TRBD2. The CDR3 sequence is 16 residues long. From germline, CDR1 is DFQATT and CDR2 SNEGSKA (reference sequence). V was pared by 1 base and J by 5 bases, with 9 bases of the junction left unmatched. The CDR3 DNA reads TGCAGTGCTAGAGTCCTAAGACTAGCGGGAGCTAACGAGCAGTACTTC. The encoded protein is CSARVLRLAGANEQYF.

The chain couples TRBV14 to TRBJ2-1, with TRBD2 matching 11 bases. Germline V gene sequence: CDR1 SGHDN, CDR2 FVKESK. The CDR3 extends over 16 amino acids. V gave up 2 bases and J gave up 7 bases; unmatched junction bases: 7. The CDR3 sequence: CASSQSGTSGKNEQFF. The CDR3 DNA reads as TGTGCCAGCAGCCAAAGTGGGACTAGCGGTAAAAATGAGCAGTTCTTC.

The table lists this clonotype with many counts. This chain uses TRBV7-3 with TRBJ1-2, with a tentative D call TRBD1 (5 bases). The V gene's germline CDR1 is SGHTA and CDR2 FQGTGA. Deletions cut 1 base from V and 6 bases from J, with 15 bases between. This CDR3 has 15 residues. This chain's CDR3 is CASSLNGRAGDGYTF. The CDR3 DNA reads as TGTGCCAGCAGCTTAAACGGACGTGCGGGGGATGGCTACACCTTC.

Comments on this clonotype: The likely explanation is a read error, given a far larger clone one base away. J is TRBJ2-1 and V is TRBV28; 7 bases are a match to TRBD2. Near its end, the DNA agrees better with TRBJ2-5, so the J call may be wrong. Germline V gives CDR1 MDHEN, CDR2 SYDVKM. The CDR3 sequence is 15 residues long. The CDR3 nucleotides are TGTGCCAGATCGACCGGGGGGTCGAAACAAGAGACCCAGTACTTC. The encoded protein is CARSTGGSKQETQYF.

The chain recombines TRBV5-1 with TRBJ2-1, with a possible D match to TRBD1 (6 bases). V lost 4 bases, J lost 8 bases, and 19 bases lay in between. Germline lookup yields CDR1 SGHRS and CDR2 YFSETQ. The CDR3 runs 15 residues. The CDR3 DNA reads TGCGCCAGCAGCGAGGGGGACGCCGAGGGCGATGAGCAGTTCTTC. This codes for CASSEGDAEGDEQFF.

This clonotype appeared many times. The rearrangement joins TRBV2 to TRBJ2-4, with 8 bases fitting TRBD1. Losses at the gene ends were 6 bases for V and 2 bases for J; bases not matched to a gene: 6. The CDR3 sequence is 15 residues long. Per the germline V gene, CDR1 is SNHLY and CDR2 is FYNNEI. CDR3 loop: CASRDRALTKNIQYF. The CDR3 bases are TGTGCCAGCAGGGACAGGGCTTTGACCAAAAACATTCAGTACTTC. Using reference TRBV2 and TRBJ2-4 for the parts outside the CDR3, the full variable domain is EPEVTQTPSHQVTQMGQEVILRCVPISNHLYFYWYRQILGQKVEFLVSFYNNEISEKSEIFDDQFSVERPDGSNFTLKIRSTKLEDSAMYFCASRDRALTKNIQYFGAGTRLSVL.

The rearrangement uses TRBV7-9 and TRBJ2-1; a possible D gene is TRBD2 (5 bases). The CDR3 has 14 residues. The germline CDR1 and CDR2 sequences are SEHNR and FQNEAQ (reference sequence). V was clipped by 1 base and J by 7 bases, with 11 bases between them. The CDR3 DNA reads as TGTGCCAGCAGCTTAGGCCGCACGGGGAATGAGCAGTTCTTC. Protein: CASSLGRTGNEQFF.

The chain employs TRBV6-1 and TRBJ2-1, with D possibly TRBD2 on 5 matching bases. CDR1 and CDR2 (germline): MNHNS, SASEGT. This CDR3 is built from 15 residues. The V end was cut by 6 bases, the J end by 5 bases, with 17 bases between. CDR3: CASRVLATEHNEQFF. CDR3 nucleotide sequence: TGTGCCAGCAGGGTCCTAGCTACCGAGCACAATGAGCAGTTCTTC.

This CDR3 reads CASSLEGSGGGSEKLFF. CDR3 DNA sequence: TGCGCCAGCAGCTTGGAGGGGTCGGGGGGCGGCTCTGAAAAACTGTTTTTT. The J gene is TRBJ1-4, the V gene TRBV5-1, with D possibly matching TRBD1 (6 bases). V dropped 0 bases and J dropped 7 bases, with 19 bases sitting between them. Germline CDR1 and CDR2: SGHRS and YFSETQ. CDR3 length: 17 residues.